This TCR beta chain stems from a study of blood T cell repertoires in COVID-19. Turning to the study itself: Some COVID-19 samples were acute and others convalescent; all came from the United States, Italy and Spain. T cells, B-cell-depleted T cells, or PBMCs supplied cDNA or gDNA.

This clone was seen only once. The junction departs from the called germline gene at one end, perhaps through a read error. In the original workflow: Amplification from reference gene primers served as the basis for estimated nucleated cell counts. This table comes from immunoSEQ multiplex PCR, and its TCRdb copy is limited to in-frame clones, with some not included. V, J and clone size are taken as reported in that table, and D and trimming were inferred from the DNA itself. The repertoire holds 95,000 to 150,000 clones, 70% to 80% seen once, with about 4% in the top ten. The germline V gene has CDR1 SGHAT and CDR2 FQNNGV. The CDR3 covers 14 residues.

The sequencing input was peripheral blood. The receptor was derived from a woman over 75 with acute or convalescent COVID-19. This chain connects TRBV11-2 to TRBJ1-4, with D unclear. The CDR3 is CASSLGRYNEKLFF. In nucleotides, the CDR3 is TGTGCCAGCAGCTTAGGCAGGTATAATGAGAAACTGTTTTTT.